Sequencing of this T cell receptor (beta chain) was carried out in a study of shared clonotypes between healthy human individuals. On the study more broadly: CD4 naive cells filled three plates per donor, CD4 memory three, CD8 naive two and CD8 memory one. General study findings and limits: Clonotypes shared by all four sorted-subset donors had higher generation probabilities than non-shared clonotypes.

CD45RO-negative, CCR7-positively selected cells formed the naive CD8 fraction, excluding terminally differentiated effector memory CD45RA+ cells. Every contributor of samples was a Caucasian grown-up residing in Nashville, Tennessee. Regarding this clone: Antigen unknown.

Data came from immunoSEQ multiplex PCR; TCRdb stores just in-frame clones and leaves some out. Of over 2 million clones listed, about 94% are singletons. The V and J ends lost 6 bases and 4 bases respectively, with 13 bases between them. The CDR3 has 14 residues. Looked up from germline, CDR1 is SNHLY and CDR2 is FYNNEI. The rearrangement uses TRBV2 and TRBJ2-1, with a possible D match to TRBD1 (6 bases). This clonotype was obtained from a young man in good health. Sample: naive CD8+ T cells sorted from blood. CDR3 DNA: TGTGCCAGCAGAACTACTAGGGGGTACAATGAGCAGTTCTTC. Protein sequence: CASRTTRGYNEQFF.